Below, 30 T cell receptor beta chains from the same sample are listed, as sequenced in a study of Ad26.COV2.S vaccination and SARS-CoV-2 variants. Treatment in this sample: around 19 received Ad26.COV2.S at low or high dose, single or two shots; about five received placebo; per-sample allocation not given. Repertoires come from day 63 after the first vaccine or placebo injection. The protocol was immunoSEQ multiplex PCR, while the TCRdb copy is restricted to in-frame clones and leaves out a portion. The table lists approximately 280,000 clones, over 75% of them singletons. The source was peripheral blood, collected in a trial of Ad26.COV2.S vaccine versus placebo. These receptors all stem from a person aged 18 to 59 who received the Ad26.COV2.S COVID-19 vaccine or a placebo.

V is TRBV6-2 or TRBV6-3 and J is TRBJ1-5; the match to TRBD1 covers 7 bases. The CDR3 contains 17 residues. Germline V gives CDR1 MNHEY, CDR2 SVGEGT. Losses at the gene ends were 5 bases for V and 0 bases for J; bases not matched to a gene: 10. The CDR3 DNA reads as TGTGCCAGCAGTCAACAGGGGTCCTCTTATAGCAATCAGCCCCAGCATTTT. This encodes CASSQQGSSYSNQPQHF.

The chain is built from TRBV4-3 and TRBJ1-4; D is ambiguous. Trimming took off 1 base at V and 7 bases at J, with 10 bases between the two ends. The CDR3 sequence is 14 residues long. In germline, CDR1 is LGHNA, CDR2 YSLEER. CDR3 coding DNA: TGCGCCAGCAGCCAAGGGGTATGGGGTGAAAAACTGTTTTTT. This gives the protein CASSQGVWGEKLFF.

This chain joins TRBV7-2 and TRBJ2-2; D unresolved. The germline CDR1 and CDR2 sequences are SGHTA and FQGNSA. Trimming pared 1 base from V and 3 bases from J, leaving 9 bases between. This CDR3 is 15 amino acids long. CDR3 in amino acids: CASSLVGLHTGELFF. The CDR3 DNA reads TGTGCCAGCAGCTTAGTCGGGCTTCACACCGGGGAGCTGTTTTTT.

Only one count was recorded for this clone. The J gene is TRBJ1-1, the V gene TRBV19; 11 bases match TRBD1. CDR3 length equals 16 residues. Trimming took 6 bases from V and 4 from J; bases not matched to a gene: 10. CDR1 LNHDA and CDR2 SQIVND come from the germline V gene (reference sequence). CDR3 bases: TGTGCCAGTAGCCCGCTCGGGACAGGGGGTATCACTGAAGCTTTCTTT. Protein sequence: CASSPLGTGGITEAFF.

The CDR3 reads CASSARTSGGYSSYEQYF. CDR3 sequence (DNA): TGTGCCAGCAGCGCACGGACTAGCGGGGGTTACAGCTCCTACGAGCAGTACTTC. V gene TRBV6-2 or TRBV6-3 combines with J gene TRBJ2-7; 13 bases are a match to TRBD2. This CDR3 region has 18 residues. CDR1 and CDR2 (germline): MNHEY, SVGEGT. Trimming cost V 6 bases and J 0 bases; bases outside gene matches: 11.

The V gene is TRBV18, the J gene TRBJ1-1; 8 bases fit TRBD1. Trimming removed 3 bases from V and 9 bases from J; junction bases left unmatched: 9. This CDR3 is 14 amino acids long. Per germline, CDR1 KGHSH and CDR2 LQKENI. CDR3 amino acids: CASSPAYTGGQAFF. CDR3 DNA: TGTGCCAGCTCACCCGCCTATACAGGGGGGCAAGCTTTCTTT. Supplemented by reference TRBV18 and TRBJ1-1, the full variable domain reads NAGVMQNPRHLVRRRGQEARLRCSPMKGHSHVYWYRQLPEEGLKFMVYLQKENIIDESGMPKERFSAEFPKEGPSILRIQQVVRGDSAAYFCASSPAYTGGQAFFGQGTRLTVV.

V and J are TRBV4-2 and TRBJ2-1; tentatively, D is TRBD1 (6 bases). The CDR3 has 15 amino acids. Per the germline V gene, CDR1 is LGHNA and CDR2 is YNFKEQ. The germline V and J ends were trimmed by 0 bases and 6 bases, with 12 bases remaining between them. The CDR3 sequence: CASSQDVQGGNEQFF. The CDR3 DNA sequence: TGTGCCAGCAGCCAAGACGTCCAAGGGGGCAATGAGCAGTTCTTC.

The rearrangement links TRBV11-1 to TRBJ1-1; no clear D gene. The CDR3 runs to 13 residues. Germline CDR1 and CDR2: SGHAT and FQDESV (reference sequence). Trimming took off 5 bases at V and 3 bases at J, with 10 bases between the two ends. The CDR3 DNA follows: TGTGCCAGCAGCCCCCCGAGGGACACTGAAGCTTTCTTT. It is translated as CASSPPRDTEAFF.

The rearrangement joins TRBV6-2 or TRBV6-3 to TRBJ1-2, with a tentative D call TRBD1 (5 bases). CDR3 length: 15 residues. Germline V gene sequence: CDR1 MNHEY, CDR2 SVGEGT. The V and J ends lost 2 bases and 2 bases respectively, with 12 bases between them. The CDR3 DNA reads as TGTGCCAGCAGTTACCCTCAGGGAGGGAACTATGGCTACACCTTC. Residues: CASSYPQGGNYGYTF.

This sequence joins TRBV27 and TRBJ2-6; D is unresolved. Germline V gives CDR1 MNHEY, CDR2 SMNVEV (reference sequence). The CDR3 covers 17 residues. Trimming removed 5 bases at V and 0 bases at J, with 14 bases between. CDR3 amino acids: CASSPHSRSSGANVLTF. The CDR3 region has the DNA TGTGCCAGCAGTCCTCATAGTCGGAGCTCTGGGGCCAACGTCCTGACTTTC.

The V and J genes are TRBV7-6 and TRBJ1-1; TRBD1 agrees at 9 bases. The ends lost 5 bases at V and 1 base at J; junction bases unmatched: 11. This CDR3 is 17 amino acids long. CDR1 is SGHVS, CDR2 FNYEAQ, per germline. The CDR3 region has the DNA TGTGCCAGCAGCCCTCGGACAGGGGATATCGAGAACACTGAAGCTTTCTTT. It codes for CASSPRTGDIENTEAFF. Full variable domain (remainder filled in from reference TRBV7-6 and TRBJ1-1): GAGVSQSPRYKVTKRGQDVALRCDPISGHVSLYWYRQALGQGPEFLTYFNYEAQQDKSGLPNDRFSAERPEGSISTLTIQRTEQRDSAMYRCASSPRTGDIENTEAFFGQGTRLTVV.

V gene TRBV3-1 (or the pseudogene TRBV3-2) combines with J gene TRBJ1-1; D ambiguous. V lost 7 bases to trimming and J lost 1 base, with 10 bases between them. The length of the CDR3 is 13 residues. CDR1 and CDR2 from the germline V gene are LGHDT and YNNKEL (reference sequence). The CDR3 is CASTLRGNTEAFF. In DNA, the CDR3 is TGTGCCAGCACCCTCCGTGGGAACACTGAAGCTTTCTTT.

This chain links TRBV7-6 with TRBJ2-2; TRBD1 matches at 10 bases. The germline V gene has CDR1 SGHVS and CDR2 FNYEAQ. The CDR3 sequence is 14 residues long. V was clipped by 6 bases and J by 7 bases; unmatched bases: 5. CDR3 region: CASSGTGVGGELFF. CDR3 DNA sequence: TGTGCCAGCAGTGGGACAGGGGTCGGCGGGGAGCTGTTTTTT. The complete variable domain, with remaining parts taken from reference TRBV7-6 and TRBJ2-2, reads GAGVSQSPRYKVTKRGQDVALRCDPISGHVSLYWYRQALGQGPEFLTYFNYEAQQDKSGLPNDRFSAERPEGSISTLTIQRTEQRDSAMYRCASSGTGVGGELFFGEGSRLTVL.

The chain uses TRBV2 and TRBJ1-2; D possibly corresponds to TRBD1 (5 bases). In germline, CDR1 is SNHLY, CDR2 FYNNEI. This CDR3 has 14 amino acids. V shed 6 bases and J shed 0 bases, with 11 bases lying between them. The CDR3 reads CASREGPANYGYTF. For the CDR3, the DNA is TGTGCCAGCAGAGAGGGGCCAGCTAACTATGGCTACACCTTC.

This clone appeared once. The J gene is TRBJ2-3, the V gene TRBV6-5, with D possibly TRBD1 on 6 matching bases. The length of the CDR3 is 15 residues. The germline CDR1 and CDR2 sequences are MNHEY and SVGAGI. Trimming removed 7 bases from V and 2 bases from J, with 16 bases in between. The CDR3 region is CASIWGLGTTDTQYF. DNA for the CDR3: TGTGCCAGCATATGGGGGCTGGGAACCACAGATACGCAGTATTTT.

The chain recombines TRBV6-4 with TRBJ1-4; D perhaps matches TRBD1 (5 bases). The length of the CDR3 is 15 residues. The ends were cut back, 0 bases at V and 4 bases at J, with 9 bases in the middle. Germline-derived CDR1 and CDR2 are MRHNA and SNTAGT. This CDR3 is CASSDSRQFNEKLFF. CDR3 nucleotide sequence: TGTGCCAGCAGTGACTCGCGACAGTTTAATGAAAAACTGTTTTTT.

This chain connects TRBV4-1 to TRBJ2-3; 11 bases map to TRBD1. The CDR3 is 20 residues long. Trimming took 1 base from V and 5 from J; bases not matched to a gene: 17. Germline V gene data show CDR1 as MGHRA and CDR2 as YSYEKL. The CDR3 coding sequence is TGCGCCAGCAGCCAAGGTGTAATGTTCCGTGGACAGGGGGCTGGAGATACGCAGTATTTT. Protein: CASSQGVMFRGQGAGDTQYF.

J is TRBJ2-1 and V is TRBV7-6; D is unclear. The CDR3 totals 14 residues. The V end lost 5 bases, the J end lost 7 bases, and 15 bases lay between the germline ends. The germline V gene encodes CDR1 SGHVS and CDR2 FNYEAQ. The CDR3 sequence: CASSPELGRNEQFF. The DNA for the CDR3 is TGTGCCAGCAGCCCAGAACTGGGTAGGAATGAGCAGTTCTTC.

This clone has more than one count but fewer than ten. The rearrangement links TRBV7-2 to TRBJ1-2; D is undetermined. Germline CDR1 reads SGHTA; CDR2 reads FQGNSA. The CDR3 runs to 14 residues. V was trimmed by 1 base and J by 3 bases, leaving 9 bases between them. CDR3 sequence reads: CASSLVRADYGYTF. CDR3 DNA: TGTGCCAGCAGCTTAGTTAGGGCAGACTATGGCTACACCTTC.

The chain is built from TRBV6-9 and TRBJ1-2; the D is unclear. V was shortened by 2 bases and J by 3 bases, with 22 bases between the two germline ends. In germline, CDR1 is MNHGY, CDR2 SVAAGI. This CDR3 is 18 amino acids long. CDR3 sequence: CASSYLAEKRPRDYGYTF. The CDR3 DNA follows: TGTGCCAGCAGTTATCTTGCCGAGAAGAGGCCGAGGGACTATGGCTACACCTTC.

The chain uses TRBV2 and TRBJ2-5; TRBD1 matches 7 bases. Losses at the gene ends were 10 bases for V and 1 base for J; bases not matched to a gene: 9. The CDR3 has 14 amino acids. Germline V gene sequence: CDR1 SNHLY, CDR2 FYNNEI. The CDR3 DNA sequence: TGTGCCACGAGAGGGGGCACTACCCAAGAGACCCAGTACTTC. It yields the protein CATRGGTTQETQYF.

In DNA, the CDR3 is TGTGCCAGCAGTTTCGGTAGGGGTGGCAATCAGCCCCAGCATTTT. Amino acid sequence: CASSFGRGGNQPQHF. The chain has TRBV27 and TRBJ1-5; tentative D call: TRBD1 (5 bases). The ends were cut back, 3 bases at V and 2 bases at J, with 11 bases in the middle. Germline CDR1 is MNHEY and CDR2 is SMNVEV (reference sequence). The CDR3 is 15 amino acids.

V gene TRBV29-1 combines with J gene TRBJ2-1; 7 nucleotides line up with TRBD2. CDR3 length: 13 amino acids. V lost 1 base to trimming and J lost 6 bases; unmatched junction nucleotides: 3. The germline V gene has CDR1 SQVTM and CDR2 ANQGSEA. The CDR3, as DNA: TGCAGCGTTGAAGGGACTAGTCTCAATGAGCAGTTCTTC. It specifies CSVEGTSLNEQFF.

CDR3 nucleotide sequence: TGTGCCAGCAGCGATCAACAGGGGATCACTGAAGCTTTCTTT. Residues: CASSDQQGITEAFF. The chain recombines TRBV9 with TRBJ1-1, with 7 bases identical to TRBD1. Germline trimming cut 3 bases from V and 4 bases from J; bases unmatched to any gene: 6. The CDR3 runs to 14 residues. Germline lookup yields CDR1 SGDLS and CDR2 YYNGEE.

J is TRBJ2-3 and V is TRBV4-3; D is possibly TRBD2 (6 bases). V lost 0 bases and J 5 bases, leaving 18 bases between the germline ends. Germline CDR1 reads LGHNA; CDR2 reads YSLEER. This CDR3 is built from 17 residues. The CDR3 DNA reads TGCGCCAGCAGCCAAGAACCCTCGGGACTTGCGATAGATACGCAGTATTTT. Amino acid sequence: CASSQEPSGLAIDTQYF.

The chain carries TRBV6-6 and TRBJ2-3, with 9 bases aligning to TRBD2. CDR3 length: 18 amino acids. V lost 5 bases and J lost 0; bases outside the gene matches: 12. Germline CDR1 MNHNY, CDR2 SVGAGI (reference sequence). CDR3 loop: CASSLGMIAGVSTDTQYF. The CDR3 coding sequence is TGTGCCAGCAGTCTTGGGATGATAGCGGGGGTGAGCACAGATACGCAGTATTTT.

This chain joins TRBV5-4 and TRBJ1-1; 11 positions match TRBD1. CDR1 is SGHNT, CDR2 YYREEE, per germline (reference sequence). Unmatched junction bases numbered 16, after V lost 5 bases and J lost 10 bases. This CDR3 comprises 16 residues. The CDR3 protein is CASSPGGQGAFERAFF. The CDR3 DNA follows: TGTGCCAGCAGTCCGGGTGGACAGGGGGCTTTCGAAAGAGCTTTCTTT.

This rearrangement joins TRBV5-1 to TRBJ2-2; D uncertain. This CDR3 is built from 15 residues. Trimming removed 0 bases at V and 4 bases at J, with 10 bases between. Germline assignment: CDR1 SGHRS and CDR2 YFSETQ. The CDR3 nucleotides are TGCGCCAGCAGCTTGGCCGAGGATTCCACCGGGGAGCTGTTTTTT. This encodes CASSLAEDSTGELFF.

This rearrangement joins TRBV7-2 to TRBJ2-6; 8 positions match TRBD1. Losses at the gene ends were 1 base for V and 0 bases for J; bases not matched to a gene: 5. The CDR3 is made up of 18 amino acids. The germline gives CDR1 SGHTA, CDR2 FQGNSA. CDR3 bases: TGTGCCAGCAGCTTAGATCTAGGGACAGGCTCTGGGGCCAACGTCCTGACTTTC. Its translation is CASSLDLGTGSGANVLTF.

The gene calls are TRBV11-3 and TRBJ2-1; D unclear. The V end was cut by 4 bases, the J end by 5 bases, with 9 bases between. CDR1 and CDR2 from the germline V gene are SGHNT and YENEEA. The CDR3 is made up of 13 amino acids. This CDR3 reads CASSWMPNNEQFF. The DNA for the CDR3 is TGTGCCAGCAGCTGGATGCCTAACAATGAGCAGTTCTTC.